These T cell receptor beta chains were read from a single sample in a study of cytomegalovirus exposure and HLA in healthy donors. Profiled with immunoSEQ multiplex PCR; TCRdb holds only in-frame clones, not every one. Of around 200,000 clones in the sample, over 65% were seen once. The sequenced sample was PBMCs. The source of these receptors is a woman aged 55-69 years in good health and CMV-seropositive. Each CDR3 is given with its conserved first and last residue. The D gene is left open where the match is weak. Part of the rows lack a size; the others show once, few, many or a class for expanded clones.

clone size,D gene,J gene,V gene,CDR3 DNA,CDR3 protein
-,TRBD1,TRBJ1-1,TRBV27,TGTGCCAGCAGACTCAACAGGGGAAACACTGAAGCTTTCTTT,CASRLNRGNTEAFF
-,-,TRBJ2-5,TRBV7-6,TGTGCCAGCAGCCCGAGGGAGACCCAGTACTTC,CASSPRETQYF
-,-,TRBJ1-2,TRBV21-1,TGTGCCAGCAGCAAAGAAGGGGTAGGCTACACCTTC,CASSKEGVGYTF
-,-,TRBJ2-3,TRBV18,TGTGCCAGCTCACCACTAGTCACAGATACGCAGTATTTT,CASSPLVTDTQYF
few,-,TRBJ1-5,TRBV30,TGTGCCTGGAGTGGCCAGGGTGGGAGGTTGCCCCAGCATTTT,CAWSGQGGRLPQHF
-,-,TRBJ2-3,TRBV5-1,TGCGCCAGCAGCCCCGGTAGCTCAGATACGCAGTATTTT,CASSPGSSDTQYF
-,-,TRBJ2-4,TRBV6-1,TGTGCCAGCAGTGGAAGACAGATTCAGTACTTC,CASSGRQIQYF
once,TRBD1,TRBJ1-5,TRBV6-5,TGTGCCACTTCGGACCGGGACAGGGGGAATCAGCCCCAGCATTTT,CATSDRDRGNQPQHF
-,TRBD1,TRBJ2-7,TRBV7-2,TGTGCCAGCCTTCGGGACAGGGGCGTCTCCTACGAGCAGTACTTC,CASLRDRGVSYEQYF
-,-,TRBJ2-5,TRBV9,TGTGCCAGCAGCCTGGGAGCTGAAGAGACCCAGTACTTC,CASSLGAEETQYF
-,TRBD1,TRBJ1-6,TRBV15,TGTGCCACCAGCAGAACCGGGACAGGGAATTCACCCCTCCACTTT,CATSRTGTGNSPLHF
-,-,TRBJ1-5,TRBV5-1,TGCGCCAGCAGCTTGGACAGTAATAGCAATCAGCCCCAGCATTTT,CASSLDSNSNQPQHF
-,TRBD1,TRBJ2-3,TRBV5-6,TGTGCCAGCAGCCACCTGACAGGGGGCGGAACAGATACGCAGTATTTT,CASSHLTGGGTDTQYF
-,-,TRBJ2-3,TRBV18,TGTGCCAGCTCATCTGCAGGGGGGGATACGCAGTATTTT,CASSSAGGDTQYF
few,-,TRBJ2-2,TRBV5-1,TGCGCCAGCAGCTTGGCCTCGGGGTCGGTCACCGGGGAGCTGTTTTTT,CASSLASGSVTGELFF
-,-,TRBJ1-6,TRBV18,TGTGCCAGCTCACCTGCGGTCAGGGAATATTCACCCCTCCACTTT,CASSPAVREYSPLHF
-,-,TRBJ1-2,TRBV4-1,TGCGCCAGCAGCCCCTCGGGATTCAGTAATGGCTACACCTTC,CASSPSGFSNGYTF
once,-,TRBJ2-5,TRBV7-7,TGTGCCAGCAGCAGCATGCGGACGGGAATCGGCGAGACCCAGTACTTC,CASSSMRTGIGETQYF
-,TRBD1,TRBJ2-1,TRBV15,TGTGCCACCAGCAGAACAGGGGGGATTCACAATGAGCAGTTCTTC,CATSRTGGIHNEQFF
-,TRBD2,TRBJ2-7,TRBV7-9,TGTGCCAGCAGGTCTCCCCGGGGGGGGACCGAGCAGTACTTC,CASRSPRGGTEQYF
once,-,TRBJ2-5,TRBV6-1,TGTGCCAGCAGTTCTGGACAGTCCTGGGAGACCCAGTACTTC,CASSSGQSWETQYF
few,TRBD1,TRBJ1-3,TRBV7-2,TGTGCCAGCAGCCCGACAGGGGGCGGTGGAAACACCATATATTTT,CASSPTGGGGNTIYF
-,-,TRBJ1-2,TRBV6-6,TGTGCCAGCAGTTACACTGTCAGGGTGACTGCCTATGGCTACACCTTC,CASSYTVRVTAYGYTF
-,-,TRBJ1-2,TRBV4-2,TGTGCCAGCAGCCAAGAGGGGAGCTTCTTCGGGCGTAGCTACACCTTC,CASSQEGSFFGRSYTF
-,-,TRBJ2-7,TRBV7-2,TGTGCCAGCAGCTTGTCCAGCTCCTACGAGCAGTACTTC,CASSLSSSYEQYF
few,-,TRBJ2-7,TRBV15,TGTGCCACCAGCAGAGATGCAGGGCTAGAGTGGGAGCAGTACTTC,CATSRDAGLEWEQYF
-,-,TRBJ2-7,TRBV6-1,TGTGCCAGTTGGTCCGGGACAACTTCCTACGAGCAGTACTTC,CASWSGTTSYEQYF
-,TRBD1,TRBJ2-6,TRBV5-1,TGCGCCAGCAGCAGCCCTGACAGGGATCATGGGGCCAACGTCCTGACTTTC,CASSSPDRDHGANVLTF
-,-,TRBJ1-5,TRBV7-6,TGTGCCAGCAGCTTAGTGGGAGCCAATCAGCCCCAGCATTTT,CASSLVGANQPQHF
-,-,TRBJ2-1,TRBV28,TGTGCCAGCAGTTTATCCGTACAGTACAATGAGCAGTTCTTC,CASSLSVQYNEQFF
-,-,TRBJ2-5,TRBV5-1,TGCGCCAGCAGCTCAGTTGGGGGGGCCGGCGAGACCCAGTACTTC,CASSSVGGAGETQYF
-,-,TRBJ2-5,TRBV5-1,TGCGCCAGCAGCTTGGCAGCAGGGCCAGAGACCCAGTACTTC,CASSLAAGPETQYF
few,-,TRBJ1-1,TRBV7-2,TGTGCCAGCACCTTCTCCAGGATAACTGAAGCTTTCTTT,CASTFSRITEAFF
once,-,TRBJ2-5,TRBV7-2,TGTGCCAGCAGCTCGGGTGTCGGGGAGACCCAGTACTTC,CASSSGVGETQYF
-,TRBD2,TRBJ2-1,TRBV5-1,TGCGCCAGCAGCTCGGGACTAGCGGGTCCAACTGATGAGCAGTTCTTC,CASSSGLAGPTDEQFF
-,-,TRBJ2-7,TRBV6-4,TGTGCCAGCAGAGAATACAGTGTGAGCTCCTACGAGCAGTACTTC,CASREYSVSSYEQYF
-,-,TRBJ2-7,TRBV2,TGTGCCAGCAGTGAAGCGGAGTTAGAGCAGTACTTC,CASSEAELEQYF
-,-,TRBJ2-7,TRBV7-8,TGTGCCAGCAGCTTAGGAGGGGGGGGCACCCTGGGGGAGCAGTACTTC,CASSLGGGGTLGEQYF
-,TRBD2,TRBJ2-1,TRBV5-1,TGCGCCAGCAGCTTGAACCCCTTAAGAGCGGGGGGGGATGAGCAGTTCTTC,CASSLNPLRAGGDEQFF
-,-,TRBJ1-1,TRBV5-4,TGTGCCAGCAGCCCGGGACTCTCTGAAGCTTTCTTT,CASSPGLSEAFF
few,TRBD2,TRBJ2-1,TRBV5-1,TGCGCCAGCAGCGCGGGACTACCTAGCTCCTACAATGAGCAGTTCTTC,CASSAGLPSSYNEQFF
-,-,TRBJ2-7,TRBV6-5,TGTGCCAGCAGCCTCGGACATCTGAGTCCCTACGAGCAGTACTTC,CASSLGHLSPYEQYF
-,TRBD2,TRBJ2-1,TRBV10-1,TGCGCCAGCAGTGAATCGAGCGGGGGGAGGTCCTACAATGAGCAGTTCTTC,CASSESSGGRSYNEQFF
-,-,TRBJ2-7,TRBV11-1,TGTGCCAGCAGCGAAATGAGAGGGAGAAACGAGCAGTACTTC,CASSEMRGRNEQYF
-,-,TRBJ2-7,TRBV6-6,TGTGCCAGCAGTCTTTCCGTCTCCTACGAGCAGTACTTC,CASSLSVSYEQYF
once,TRBD1,TRBJ2-7,TRBV5-5,TGTGCCAGCAGTTCCTCGACAGGGGCGAACTCCTACGAGCAGTACTTC,CASSSSTGANSYEQYF
-,-,TRBJ2-1,TRBV30,TGTGCCTGGAGTTCCGACTGGAGCTCCTACAATGAGCAGTTCTTC,CAWSSDWSSYNEQFF
-,TRBD2,TRBJ2-1,TRBV11-3,TGTGCCAGCAGCACCGGGACTACGAGGAATGAGCAGTTCTTC,CASSTGTTRNEQFF
-,-,TRBJ2-2,TRBV5-1,TGCGCCAGCAGCTTGGGGACTCCGGCAGGGGAGCTGTTTTTT,CASSLGTPAGELFF
few,-,TRBJ2-2,TRBV13,TGTGCCAGCAGCTTACTAGCGTTGAACACCGGGGAGCTGTTTTTT,CASSLLALNTGELFF
-,-,TRBJ1-5,TRBV6-1,TGTGCCAGCAGTGAATCAGGGAGCAATCAGCCCCAGCATTTT,CASSESGSNQPQHF
-,TRBD1,TRBJ1-2,TRBV5-6,TGTGCCAGCAGTCCTACAGGGGGTGGAGGTGGCTACACCTTC,CASSPTGGGGGYTF
-,-,TRBJ1-1,TRBV15,TGTGCCACCAGCAGAGGGGGCACCGAGAACACTGAAGCTTTCTTT,CATSRGGTENTEAFF
-,TRBD1,TRBJ1-5,TRBV6-5,TGTGTCAGCAGTTACTCGAGGACAGGAGGACAGCCCCAGCATTTT,CVSSYSRTGGQPQHF